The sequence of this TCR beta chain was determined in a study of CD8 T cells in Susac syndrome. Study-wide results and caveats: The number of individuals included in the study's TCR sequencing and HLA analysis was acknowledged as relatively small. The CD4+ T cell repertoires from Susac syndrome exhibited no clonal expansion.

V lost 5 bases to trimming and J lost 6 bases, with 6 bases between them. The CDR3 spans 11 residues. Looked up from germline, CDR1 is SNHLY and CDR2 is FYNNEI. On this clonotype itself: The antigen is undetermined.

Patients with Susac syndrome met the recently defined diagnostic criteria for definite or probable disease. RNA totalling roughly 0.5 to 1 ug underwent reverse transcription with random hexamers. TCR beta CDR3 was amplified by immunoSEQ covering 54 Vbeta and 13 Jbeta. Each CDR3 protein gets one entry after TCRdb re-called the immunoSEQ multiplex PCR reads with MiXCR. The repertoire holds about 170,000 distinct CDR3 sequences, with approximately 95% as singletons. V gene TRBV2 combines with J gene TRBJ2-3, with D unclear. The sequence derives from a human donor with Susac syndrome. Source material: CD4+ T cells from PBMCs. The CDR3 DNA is TGTGCCAGCAGTTACCAGGATACGCAGTATTTT. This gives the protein CASSYQDTQYF.